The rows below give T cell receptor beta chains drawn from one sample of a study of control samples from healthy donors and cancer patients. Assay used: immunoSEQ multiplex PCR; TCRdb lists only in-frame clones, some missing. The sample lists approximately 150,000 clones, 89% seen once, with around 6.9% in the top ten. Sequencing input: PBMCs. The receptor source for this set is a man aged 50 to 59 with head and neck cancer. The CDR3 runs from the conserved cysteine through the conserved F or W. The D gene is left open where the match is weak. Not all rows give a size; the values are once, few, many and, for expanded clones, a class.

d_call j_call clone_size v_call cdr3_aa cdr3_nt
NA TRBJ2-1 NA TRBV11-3 CASSPGLTGEQFF TGTGCCAGCAGCCCCGGACTAACGGGCGAGCAGTTCTTC
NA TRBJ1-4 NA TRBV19 CASSIITTNEKLFF TGTGCCAGTAGTATCATTACAACTAATGAAAAACTGTTTTTT
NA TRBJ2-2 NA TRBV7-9 CASSLDGLGELFF TGTGCCAGCAGCTTAGATGGGCTCGGGGAGCTGTTTTTT
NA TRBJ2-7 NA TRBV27 CASSLAGREQYF TGTGCCAGCAGTTTAGCAGGGCGCGAGCAGTACTTC
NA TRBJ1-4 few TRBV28 CASSLYRAETNEKLFF TGTGCCAGCAGTTTATACAGGGCTGAAACTAATGAAAAACTGTTTTTT
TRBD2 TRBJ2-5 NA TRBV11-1 CASSPTSGRQETQYF TGTGCCAGCAGCCCGACTAGCGGTAGACAAGAGACCCAGTACTTC
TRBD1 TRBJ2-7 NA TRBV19 CASSKRTGTYEQYF TGTGCCAGTAGTAAGAGGACAGGGACCTACGAGCAGTACTTC
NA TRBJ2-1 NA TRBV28 CASSSYRGGSEQFF TGTGCCAGCAGTTCCTACAGGGGAGGCAGTGAGCAGTTCTTC
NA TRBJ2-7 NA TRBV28 CASRSLGGASYEQYF TGTGCCAGCAGGTCCCTTGGGGGGGCTTCCTACGAGCAGTACTTC
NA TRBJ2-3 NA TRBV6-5 CASRVTGGTDTQYF TGTGCCAGCAGGGTGACAGGTGGCACAGATACGCAGTATTTT
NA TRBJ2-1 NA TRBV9 CASSAPYNEQFF TGTGCCAGCAGCGCCCCTTACAATGAGCAGTTCTTC
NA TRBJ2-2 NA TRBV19 CASSIGWGGSTGELFF TGTGCCAGTAGTATTGGGTGGGGGGGCAGCACCGGGGAGCTGTTTTTT
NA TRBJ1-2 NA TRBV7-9 CASSDRTEYTF TGTGCCAGCAGCGACCGGACGGAATACACCTTC
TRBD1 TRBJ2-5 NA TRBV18 CASSTNRGLPETQYF TGTGCCAGCTCAACGAACAGGGGGCTCCCAGAGACCCAGTACTTC
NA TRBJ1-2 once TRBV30 CAWSVQAVNYGYTF TGTGCCTGGAGTGTACAGGCCGTTAACTATGGCTACACCTTC
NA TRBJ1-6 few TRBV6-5 CASRGASKIALHF TGTGCCAGCAGGGGGGCGTCCAAGATAGCCCTCCACTTT
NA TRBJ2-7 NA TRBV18 CASSPPVRYYEQYF TGTGCCAGCTCACCACCAGTCAGATACTACGAGCAGTACTTC
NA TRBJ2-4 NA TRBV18 CASSPGQGPWYF TGTGCCAGCTCACCAGGTCAGGGCCCTTGGTACTTC